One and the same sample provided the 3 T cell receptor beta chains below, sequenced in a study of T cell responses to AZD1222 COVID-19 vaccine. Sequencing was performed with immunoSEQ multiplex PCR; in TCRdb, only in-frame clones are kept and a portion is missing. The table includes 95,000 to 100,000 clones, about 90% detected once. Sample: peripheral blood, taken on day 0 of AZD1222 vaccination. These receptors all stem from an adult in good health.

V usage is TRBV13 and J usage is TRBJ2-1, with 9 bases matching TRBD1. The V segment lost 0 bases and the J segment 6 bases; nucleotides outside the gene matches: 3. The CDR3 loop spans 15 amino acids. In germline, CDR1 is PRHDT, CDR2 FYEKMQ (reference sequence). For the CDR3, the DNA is TGTGCCAGCAGCTTAGGGACAGGGGGAAGCAATGAGCAGTTCTTC. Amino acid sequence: CASSLGTGGSNEQFF. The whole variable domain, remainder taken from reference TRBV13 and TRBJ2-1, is AAGVIQSPRHLIKEKRETATLKCYPIPRHDTVYWYQQGPGQDPQFLISFYEKMQSDKGSIPDRFSAQQFSDYHSELNMSSLELGDSALYFCASSLGTGGSNEQFFGPGTRLTVL.

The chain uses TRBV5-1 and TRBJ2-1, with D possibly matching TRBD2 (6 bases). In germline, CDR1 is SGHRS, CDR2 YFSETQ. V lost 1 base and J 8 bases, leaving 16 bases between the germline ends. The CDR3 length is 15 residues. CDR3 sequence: CASSLTGEKVDEQFF. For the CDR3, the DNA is TGCGCCAGCAGCTTGACGGGAGAGAAGGTGGATGAGCAGTTCTTC. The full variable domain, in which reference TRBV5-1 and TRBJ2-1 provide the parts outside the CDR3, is KAGVTQTPRYLIKTRGQQVTLSCSPISGHRSVSWYQQTPGQGLQFLFEYFSETQRNKGNFPGRFSGRQFSNSRSEMNVSTLELGDSALYLCASSLTGEKVDEQFFGPGTRLTVL.

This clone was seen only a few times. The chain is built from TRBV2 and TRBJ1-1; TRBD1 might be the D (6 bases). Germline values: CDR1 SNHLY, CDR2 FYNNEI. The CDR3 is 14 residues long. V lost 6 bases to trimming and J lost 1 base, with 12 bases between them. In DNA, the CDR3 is TGTGCCAGCAGGAGACAGGAATCGAACACTGAAGCTTTCTTT. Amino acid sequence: CASRRQESNTEAFF.